Presented here are 5 T cell receptor beta chains from one specimen sequenced in a study of CD8 T cells in ankylosing spondylitis. MiXCR, run by TCRdb on the 5' RACE reads, gives a single entry per CDR3 protein. Altogether tens of thousands of distinct CDR3 sequences are present, 4.5% to 6% being singletons, with the ten largest covering 9.5% to 15%. Source material: blood, either unsorted or a sorted T cell fraction (not recorded which). The receptors were gathered from a male donor with ankylosing spondylitis or in good health (not recorded which).

Ten or more counts support this clonotype. The chain is built from TRBV7-6 and TRBJ1-2; D is uncertain. The CDR3 sequence is 15 residues long. Germline loops: CDR1 SGHVS, CDR2 FNYEAQ. The germline V and J ends were trimmed by 0 bases and 2 bases, with 10 bases remaining between them. The CDR3 DNA reads as TGTGCCAGCAGCTTAGCGGATATCGGCAACTATGGCTACACCTTC. Amino acid sequence: CASSLADIGNYGYTF.

Comments on this clonotype: A read error is possible here, since a much larger clone lies one base away. The chain combines TRBV7-3 with TRBJ2-3; D gene uncertain. The CDR3 is made up of 14 amino acids. Germline V gene sequence: CDR1 SGHTA, CDR2 FQGTGA. This CDR3 is CASSFTTSTDAQYF. CDR3 bases: TGTGCCAGCAGCTTCACGACAAGCACAGATGCGCAGTATTTT.

This clonotype has at least ten counts. The genes are TRBV7-6 and TRBJ2-7, with 14 bases that match TRBD2. V was clipped by 5 bases and J by 2 bases; unmatched bases: 14. CDR3 length: 19 residues. Germline V gene data show CDR1 as SGHVS and CDR2 as FNYEAQ. CDR3 DNA sequence: TGTGCCAGCAGCCTCCGGTTTTCCGGGACTAGCGGGAGCCCCTACGAGCAGTACTTC. It codes for CASSLRFSGTSGSPYEQYF.

This clonotype was found many times. The chain employs TRBV7-4 and TRBJ2-2; 11 bases are shared with TRBD2. The J segment lost 3 bases and the V segment lost 5 bases, leaving 5 bases of the junction unmatched. Germline CDR1 reads SGHVT; CDR2 reads SQSDAQ. The CDR3 spans 16 residues. The CDR3 region has the DNA TGTGCCAGCAGCGCCGGGACTAGCGGTTACACCGGGGAGCTGTTTTTT. Its translation is CASSAGTSGYTGELFF.

The table lists this clonotype with many counts. The chain combines TRBV6-2 or TRBV6-3 with TRBJ2-1; TRBD2 aligns across 10 bases. This CDR3 comprises 16 residues. Losses at the gene ends were 10 bases for V and 4 bases for J; bases not matched to a gene: 13. Germline V gene sequence: CDR1 MNHEY, CDR2 SVGEGT. CDR3 nucleotides: TGTGCCACCAATCCACCGGGACTAGCGCCGTACAATGAGCAGTTCTTC. Amino acids: CATNPPGLAPYNEQFF.